The 25 T cell receptor beta chains presented below share a single source sample, sequenced in a study of untreated major depressive disorder. For these receptors, no antigen is known. Sequencing was performed with immunoSEQ multiplex PCR; in TCRdb, only in-frame clones are kept and a portion is missing. The repertoire holds under 20,000 clones, with 92% as singletons. Findings and limits, study-wide: Depressed patients' CD4+ T cells carried increased TRBV05-01 (Vbeta 5.1) usage versus control CD4+ T cells.

The material sequenced was CD4+ T cells from PBMCs. Source of these receptors: a middle-aged woman with major depressive disorder.

J is TRBJ1-4 and V is TRBV6-6, with 7 bases identical to TRBD1. Germline assignment: CDR1 MNHNY and CDR2 SVGAGI (reference sequence). Trimming cost V 7 bases and J 8 bases; bases outside gene matches: 7. CDR3 size: 13 residues. The CDR3 is CASTQGLREKLFF. Written as DNA, the CDR3 is TGTGCCAGCACACAGGGGCTGAGGGAAAAACTGTTTTTT.

The rearrangement uses TRBV10-3 and TRBJ1-4, with D unclear. This CDR3 is 13 amino acids long. From germline, CDR1 is ENHRY and CDR2 SYGVKD. The ends were cut back, 6 bases at V and 8 bases at J, with 13 bases in the middle. The CDR3 sequence is CAIRSLTAEKLFF. In DNA, the CDR3 is TGTGCCATCAGAAGTCTCACAGCGGAAAAACTGTTTTTT.

The CDR3 reads CASSSSRRGNEQFF. DNA of the CDR3: TGTGCCAGCAGTTCTAGTAGGAGGGGGAATGAGCAGTTCTTC. This chain links TRBV6-5 with TRBJ2-1; D may match TRBD1 or TRBD2 (6 bases each). Between the trimmed V and J ends, which lost 4 bases and 7 bases, there was a span of 14 bases. The length of the CDR3 is 14 residues. CDR1 and CDR2 from the germline V gene are MNHEY and SVGAGI.

This clone was detected once. The gene calls are TRBV6-5 and TRBJ2-2; 8 bases align to TRBD2. The CDR3 totals 15 residues. V lost 8 bases to trimming and J lost 2 bases; unmatched junction nucleotides: 7. Germline V gene lookup returns CDR1 MNHEY and CDR2 SVGAGI. CDR3 residues: CASLGAGGNTGELFF. The DNA of the CDR3 is TGTGCCAGCTTAGGGGCGGGGGGTAACACCGGGGAGCTGTTTTTT.

The CDR3 nucleotides are TGTGCCAGCAGTGAGTCGCGGTGGGGCGGTCTAGCTGAGAACACTGAAGCTTTCTTT. Amino acid sequence: CASSESRWGGLAENTEAFF. The chain recombines TRBV2 with TRBJ1-1; perhaps TRBD1 as D (5 bases). V was pared by 3 bases and J by 1 base, with 24 bases between. CDR1 is SNHLY and CDR2 is FYNNEI in the germline V gene. There are 19 residues in the CDR3. Full variable domain (rest looked up from reference TRBV2 and TRBJ1-1): EPEVTQTPSHQVTQMGQEVILRCVPISNHLYFYWYRQILGQKVEFLVSFYNNEISEKSEIFDDQFSVERPDGSNFTLKIRSTKLEDSAMYFCASSESRWGGLAENTEAFFGQGTRLTVV.

The chain couples TRBV4-2 to TRBJ2-3, with D unresolved. The CDR3 totals 14 residues. Germline V CDR1 and CDR2: LGHNA, YNFKEQ. The V and J ends lost 0 bases and 0 bases respectively, with 4 bases between them. The CDR3 region is CASSQDGSTDTQYF. As DNA, the CDR3 is TGTGCCAGCAGCCAAGATGGGAGCACAGATACGCAGTATTTT.

This chain joins TRBV30 and TRBJ1-2; D is unresolved. Germline-derived CDR1 and CDR2 are GTSNPN and SVGIG (reference sequence). Trimming took off 5 bases at V and 1 base at J, with 2 bases between the two ends. The CDR3 sequence is 10 residues long. The CDR3 DNA reads as TGTGCCTGGGGTAACTATGGCTACACCTTC. This translates into CAWGNYGYTF.

The rearrangement joins TRBV30 to TRBJ2-3; 8 nucleotides match TRBD2. The CDR3 has 14 amino acids. CDR1 and CDR2 from the germline V gene are GTSNPN and SVGIG (reference sequence). Trimming at V came to 5 bases and at J to 4 bases, leaving 8 bases not matched to a gene. This CDR3 is CAWGAGVFSDTQYF. In DNA, the CDR3 is TGTGCCTGGGGAGCGGGGGTATTCTCAGATACGCAGTATTTT.

The rearrangement links TRBV9 to TRBJ1-1; tentatively, D is TRBD1 (5 bases). CDR1 is SGDLS and CDR2 is YYNGEE in the germline V gene. CDR3 length: 14 amino acids. Trimming took off 4 bases at V and 2 bases at J, with 12 bases between the two ends. The CDR3 loop is CASSPGQTNTEAFF. CDR3 bases: TGTGCCAGCAGCCCAGGACAAACTAACACTGAAGCTTTCTTT.

This chain connects TRBV5-1 to TRBJ1-5; a possible D gene is TRBD1 (6 bases). The germline V gene encodes CDR1 SGHRS and CDR2 YFSETQ. This CDR3 is 15 amino acids long. Trimming shortened V by 4 bases and J by 2 bases, and 13 bases separated the two germline ends. CDR3 region: CASSPTGVRNQPQHF. CDR3 coding DNA: TGCGCCAGCAGCCCGACAGGCGTGCGCAATCAGCCCCAGCATTTT.

The chain couples TRBV6-1 to TRBJ1-1; D is uncertain. Trimming took off 1 base at V and 4 bases at J, with 7 bases between the two ends. Germline V lookup: CDR1 MNHNS, CDR2 SASEGT. CDR3 length: 13 residues. CDR3 in amino acids: CASSEDSFTEAFF. CDR3 nucleotide sequence: TGTGCCAGCAGTGAAGACAGCTTCACTGAAGCTTTCTTT.

The gene calls are TRBV5-1 and TRBJ2-3; 7 bases fit TRBD2. Germline CDR1 is SGHRS and CDR2 is YFSETQ. V shed 3 bases, J shed 2 bases, and the junction held 9 bases outside the gene matches. The CDR3 is 16 residues long. In DNA form, the CDR3 reads TGCGCCAGCAGCTCCGGGGACTACCTCGCCACAGATACGCAGTATTTT. Encoded protein: CASSSGDYLATDTQYF.

The V call is TRBV19, the J call TRBJ1-2; D ambiguous. From germline, CDR1 is LNHDA and CDR2 SQIVND (reference sequence). Trimming cost V 2 bases and J 4 bases, with 17 bases left between them. CDR3 length: 16 amino acids. In DNA form, the CDR3 reads TGTGCCAGTAGTATACGCGGTGCAGGAACCTTCTATGGCTACACCTTC. It codes for CASSIRGAGTFYGYTF.

The chain uses TRBV7-2 and TRBJ1-2; D is unresolved. The V gene lost 5 bases and the J gene lost 2 bases, with 9 bases spanning the gap. The CDR3 is 13 residues long. CDR1 SGHTA and CDR2 FQGNSA come from the germline V gene. The CDR3 spells CASSGLRNYGYTF. Here the CDR3 DNA reads TGTGCCAGCAGCGGACTGAGGAACTATGGCTACACCTTC.

Only one count was recorded for this clone. The gene calls are TRBV18 and TRBJ2-7, with a weak D call TRBD2 (5 bases). The CDR3 has 12 residues. Germline CDR1 KGHSH, CDR2 LQKENI. V was clipped by 3 bases and J by 5 bases, with 8 bases between them. CDR3 amino acids: CASSPVRDEQYF. The CDR3 DNA follows: TGTGCCAGCTCACCCGTGAGGGACGAGCAGTACTTC.

The chain links TRBV28 to TRBJ2-7; D tentatively fits TRBD1 or TRBD2 (5 bases each). V lost 3 bases and J lost 2, with 17 bases in between. CDR3 size: 16 residues. CDR1 MDHEN and CDR2 SYDVKM come from the germline V gene. The CDR3 spells CASSFSIRDAAYEQYF. The DNA of the CDR3 is TGTGCCAGCAGTTTTTCCATCCGGGACGCAGCCTACGAGCAGTACTTC.

The chain couples TRBV5-1 to TRBJ2-4, with D tentatively TRBD1 (6 bases). Germline V gives CDR1 SGHRS, CDR2 YFSETQ. The CDR3 length is 15 residues. The V gene lost 6 bases and the J gene lost 0 bases, with 13 bases spanning the gap. CDR3 loop: CASTRDTQAKNIQYF. As DNA, the CDR3 is TGCGCCAGCACCCGGGACACCCAAGCCAAAAACATTCAGTACTTC.

The chain carries TRBV27 and TRBJ1-1, with unresolved D. Germline V gene data show CDR1 as MNHEY and CDR2 as SMNVEV (reference sequence). With 5 bases removed from V and 5 bases from J, the gap between germline ends came to 12 bases. The CDR3 runs 13 residues. The DNA of the CDR3 is TGTGCCAGCAGTCCCTTACCGAAGACTGAAGCTTTCTTT. It is translated as CASSPLPKTEAFF.

This chain uses TRBV4-2 with TRBJ2-1; the match to TRBD2 covers 11 bases. The germline V gene has CDR1 LGHNA and CDR2 YNFKEQ. CDR3 length: 17 amino acids. J lost 8 bases, V lost 2 bases, and 11 bases had no gene match. For the CDR3, the DNA is TGTGCCAGCAGCCAACCAACTAGCGGGAGTTCTTCGGATGAGCAGTTCTTC. This codes for CASSQPTSGSSSDEQFF.

The chain's CDR3 is CASSLDYYQETQYF. Here the CDR3 DNA reads TGTGCCAGCAGCTTAGACTATTACCAAGAGACCCAGTACTTC. The chain has TRBV5-4 and TRBJ2-5; perhaps TRBD2 as D (5 bases). Germline V gene data show CDR1 as SGHNT and CDR2 as YYREEE (reference sequence). The CDR3 has 14 amino acids. The V end was cut by 2 bases, the J end by 0 bases, with 8 bases between.

The chain has TRBV19 and TRBJ1-2; 8 bases map to TRBD1. J was trimmed by 0 bases and V by 5 bases; bases with no gene match: 2. The V gene's germline CDR1 is LNHDA and CDR2 SQIVND (reference sequence). This CDR3 is built from 14 residues. The CDR3 reads CASSRTGTNYGYTF. CDR3 bases: TGTGCCAGTAGTCGGACAGGGACTAACTATGGCTACACCTTC.

V usage is TRBV11-2 and J usage is TRBJ1-4; D ambiguous. The CDR3 sequence is 13 residues long. The V end lost 6 bases, the J end lost 8 bases, and 13 bases lay between the germline ends. Germline-derived CDR1 and CDR2 are SGHAT and FQNNGV. CDR3 loop: CASRTLGREKLFF. Written as DNA, the CDR3 is TGTGCCAGCAGGACCTTGGGAAGGGAAAAACTGTTTTTT.

The chain links TRBV9 to TRBJ1-5; D not certain. This CDR3 has 15 residues. Trimming cost V 0 bases and J 2 bases, with 9 bases left between them. Germline V gene sequence: CDR1 SGDLS, CDR2 YYNGEE. Written as DNA, the CDR3 is TGTGCCAGCAGCGTAGGGGTTGCGGGCAATCAGCCCCAGCATTTT. This encodes CASSVGVAGNQPQHF.

The V call is TRBV2, the J call TRBJ1-1; TRBD1 aligns across 7 bases. The CDR3 runs to 18 residues. CDR1 is SNHLY and CDR2 is FYNNEI in the germline V gene. Trimming cost V 0 bases and J 4 bases; bases outside gene matches: 14. CDR3 nucleotides: TGTGCCAGCAGTGAAGCGCCGGGACAGAGCCTCTTGGGCACTGAAGCTTTCTTT. Translating it yields CASSEAPGQSLLGTEAFF. The full variable domain, rest sourced from reference TRBV2 and TRBJ1-1, is EPEVTQTPSHQVTQMGQEVILRCVPISNHLYFYWYRQILGQKVEFLVSFYNNEISEKSEIFDDQFSVERPDGSNFTLKIRSTKLEDSAMYFCASSEAPGQSLLGTEAFFGQGTRLTVV.

The V and J genes are TRBV7-2 and TRBJ2-3; D call uncertain. Looked up from germline, CDR1 is SGHTA and CDR2 is FQGNSA. This CDR3 comprises 16 residues. Trimming cost V 1 base and J 3 bases, with 14 bases left between them. CDR3 sequence reads: CASSLGGDASTDTQYF. The CDR3 DNA sequence: TGTGCCAGCAGCTTAGGTGGGGATGCGAGTACAGATACGCAGTATTTT.